This TCR beta chain was retrieved from a study of blood T cell repertoires in COVID-19. Study-wide context: Acute and convalescent COVID-19 samples came from the United States, Italy and Spain. PBMCs, B-cell-depleted T cells, or T cells were the source of the cDNA or gDNA that made up the material.

V was cut by 0 bases and J by 4 bases, with 10 bases left in between. CDR1 is LGHNA and CDR2 is YSLEER in the germline V gene. The CDR3 contains 15 residues. The assay was immunoSEQ multiplex PCR, and TCRdb's table has in-frame clones only and misses some. The sample includes about 160,000 clones, approximately 80% of them seen just once. This clone has only one observation. The receptor was isolated from an elderly woman with active or convalescent COVID-19. The chain combines TRBV4-3 with TRBJ1-3; D is possibly TRBD1 (5 bases). Material: peripheral blood. The CDR3 sequence: CASSQDQGLGNTIYF. The CDR3 nucleotides read TGCGCCAGCAGCCAAGATCAGGGTTTAGGAAACACCATATATTTT.